Each of the 20 T cell receptor beta chains below was sequenced from the same sample in a study of cytomegalovirus exposure and HLA in healthy donors. 60 Vbeta and 13 Jbeta primers were used in PCR. Clones were read by immunoSEQ multiplex PCR, and TCRdb kept only the in-frame ones, dropping some. In the table there are about 160,000 clones, less than 90% of which are singletons. Sequencing was performed on PBMCs. These receptors all come from a woman aged 50 to 65 in good health and CMV-seropositive.

A single count supports this clone. The rearrangement links TRBV7-2 to TRBJ1-5, with 10 bases identical to TRBD1. Per germline, CDR1 SGHTA and CDR2 FQGNSA. This CDR3 comprises 15 residues. With 2 bases clipped from V and 11 bases from J, the junction kept 9 bases outside the gene matches. The CDR3 nucleotides read TGTGCCAGCAGCTTACCTGGGACAGGGGCAGGAGCCCAGCATTTT. It yields the protein CASSLPGTGAGAQHF.

With respect to this clone: The junction shows a germline mismatch at one end, possibly a read error. The gene calls are TRBV7-9 and TRBJ1-2, with 7 bases identical to TRBD1. Per the germline V gene, CDR1 is SEHNR and CDR2 is FQNEAQ (reference sequence). The length of the CDR3 is 14 residues. The CDR3 nucleotides are TGTTCCAGCAGCCACGGGACAGCTTCATATGGCTACACCTTC. Amino acids: CSSSHGTASYGYTF.

The chain combines TRBV30 with TRBJ1-1, with 8 bases fitting TRBD1. Germline CDR1 reads GTSNPN; CDR2 reads SVGIG (reference sequence). Trimming cost V 2 bases and J 8 bases; bases outside gene matches: 7. CDR3 length: 13 amino acids. The CDR3 spells CAWSSRGQAEAFF. The CDR3 bases are TGTGCCTGGAGTTCAAGGGGACAGGCAGAAGCTTTCTTT.

This rearrangement joins TRBV2 to TRBJ1-4; the D is unclear. V lost 3 bases, J lost 6 bases, and 5 bases lay in between. The germline gives CDR1 SNHLY, CDR2 FYNNEI. This CDR3 contains 12 residues. As DNA, the CDR3 is TGTGCCAGCAGTGATTCTGATGAAAAACTGTTTTTT. Translated: CASSDSDEKLFF.

The chain recombines TRBV11-2 with TRBJ2-1; D ambiguous. Germline CDR1 reads SGHAT; CDR2 reads FQNNGV. V lost 4 bases, J lost 2 bases, and 6 bases lay in between. This CDR3 contains 13 residues. This chain's CDR3 is CASSYHTYNEQFF. The CDR3 DNA sequence: TGTGCCAGCAGCTACCACACCTACAATGAGCAGTTCTTC. The variable domain in full, completed from reference TRBV11-2 and TRBJ2-1, reads EAGVAQSPRYKIIEKRQSVAFWCNPISGHATLYWYQQILGQGPKLLIQFQNNGVVDDSQLPKDRFSAERLKGVDSTLKIQPAKLEDSAVYLCASSYHTYNEQFFGPGTRLTVL.

This clone was seen once. The V gene is TRBV21-1, the J gene TRBJ2-7; the table's D call of TRBD1 was not tested on the DNA. TRBV21-1 is a known pseudogene. This CDR3 is 13 amino acids long. CDR3 nucleotide sequence: TGTGCCAGTAATGAACGGACAGGACACGAGCAGTACTTC. Protein: CASNERTGHEQYF.

This clone was recorded a few times. The chain is built from TRBV10-2 and TRBJ2-5, with TRBD2 identical over 9 bases. The CDR3 spans 14 residues. The germline V gene has CDR1 WSHSY and CDR2 SAAADI. Trimming at V came to 3 bases and at J to 1 base, leaving 0 bases not matched to a gene. The CDR3: CASSEAGGQETQYF. CDR3 nucleotide sequence: TGCGCCAGCAGTGAAGCGGGGGGCCAAGAGACCCAGTACTTC.

This clone was recorded once. This rearrangement joins TRBV4-2 to TRBJ2-1, with TRBD2 matching 9 bases. The CDR3 consists of 15 residues. Per the germline V gene, CDR1 is LGHNA and CDR2 is YNFKEQ. The V segment lost 1 base and the J segment 8 bases; nucleotides outside the gene matches: 6. CDR3 DNA: TGTGCCAGCAGCCAAGTAGCGGGGGAATTCGATGAGCAGTTCTTC. This translates into CASSQVAGEFDEQFF.

The V call is TRBV11-2, the J call TRBJ2-7; perhaps TRBD2 as D (5 bases). CDR3 size: 14 residues. From germline, CDR1 is SGHAT and CDR2 FQNNGV. Deletions cut 4 bases from V and 0 bases from J, with 10 bases between. CDR3 sequence: CASSWRVSSYEQYF. In nucleotides, the CDR3 is TGTGCCAGCAGCTGGCGGGTGAGCTCCTACGAGCAGTACTTC.

The chain couples TRBV7-9 to TRBJ2-2; no clear D. This CDR3 is 17 amino acids long. Per germline, CDR1 SEHNR and CDR2 FQNEAQ (reference sequence). V was cut by 1 base and J by 6 bases, with 18 bases left in between. Here the CDR3 DNA reads TGTGCCAGCAGCTTAGTCATGTCTCCCGCGGAGCCCGGGGAGCTGTTTTTT. Amino acid sequence: CASSLVMSPAEPGELFF.

The chain is built from TRBV7-3 and TRBJ2-2; 9 bases fit TRBD1. V shed 2 bases, J shed 6 bases, and the junction held 7 bases outside the gene matches. The germline V gene encodes CDR1 SGHTA and CDR2 FQGTGA. This CDR3 is 16 amino acids long. Here the CDR3 reads CASSLLGTGRAGELFF. The CDR3 nucleotides are TGTGCCAGCAGCTTACTCGGGACAGGGAGGGCCGGGGAGCTGTTTTTT.

The count of this clone is one. The chain employs TRBV19 and TRBJ2-2; 10 nucleotides align to TRBD2. V shed 2 bases and J 1 base; nucleotides not matched to a gene: 1. Looked up from germline, CDR1 is LNHDA and CDR2 is SQIVND (reference sequence). The CDR3 runs to 16 residues. The CDR3 region has the DNA TGTGCCAGTAGTATACGGACTAGCGGGAACACCGGGGAGCTGTTTTTT. Its translation: CASSIRTSGNTGELFF.

The rearrangement uses TRBV5-1 and TRBJ1-1; perhaps TRBD1 as D (5 bases). Trimming removed 4 bases from V and 1 base from J, with 8 bases in between. Germline-derived CDR1 and CDR2 are SGHRS and YFSETQ. This CDR3 is 13 amino acids long. The CDR3 loop is CASSDQGNTEAFF. CDR3 sequence (DNA): TGCGCCAGCAGCGACCAGGGGAACACTGAAGCTTTCTTT.

The CDR3 sequence: CASTDDRDAFF. CDR3 coding DNA: TGTGCCAGCACCGACGACAGGGATGCTTTCTTT. This chain uses TRBV28 with TRBJ1-1, with 7 positions matching TRBD1. The J segment lost 11 bases and the V segment lost 7 bases, leaving 7 bases of the junction unmatched. The germline gives CDR1 MDHEN, CDR2 SYDVKM. The CDR3 extends over 11 amino acids.

The chain uses TRBV7-8 and TRBJ1-1; tentatively, D is TRBD1 (5 bases). The CDR3 totals 14 residues. V lost 5 bases and J 5 bases, leaving 15 bases between the germline ends. Germline values: CDR1 SGHVS, CDR2 FQNEAQ. CDR3: CASSPGWRGTEAFF. The CDR3 coding sequence is TGTGCCAGCAGCCCCGGATGGAGGGGAACTGAAGCTTTCTTT.

This clone was recorded only once. The chain carries TRBV6-6 and TRBJ1-2; a possible D gene is TRBD1 (5 bases). V lost 6 bases, J lost 0 bases, and 14 bases lay in between. The CDR3 sequence is 15 residues long. Looked up from germline, CDR1 is MNHNY and CDR2 is SVGAGI (reference sequence). Here the CDR3 reads CASSPGEVANYGYTF. In DNA form, the CDR3 reads TGTGCCAGCAGCCCGGGGGAGGTCGCTAACTATGGCTACACCTTC.

The V call is TRBV20-1, the J call TRBJ1-5, with D uncertain. Germline V CDR1 and CDR2: DFQATT, SNEGSKA (reference sequence). This CDR3 contains 11 residues. Trimming removed 7 bases from V and 5 bases from J, with 9 bases in between. The CDR3 loop is CSVQRDQPQHF. DNA of the CDR3: TGCAGTGTTCAGAGGGATCAGCCCCAGCATTTT.

This clone was found a few times. The chain links TRBV19 to TRBJ2-1; D gene ambiguous. Germline CDR1 is LNHDA and CDR2 is SQIVND (reference sequence). The CDR3 is 14 residues long. V was pared by 6 bases and J by 2 bases, with 11 bases between. CDR3 nucleotide sequence: TGTGCCAGTAGCGAGCTGGGCACCTACAATGAGCAGTTCTTC. It specifies CASSELGTYNEQFF.

The rearrangement uses TRBV19 and TRBJ2-1; perhaps TRBD2 as D (5 bases). From germline, CDR1 is LNHDA and CDR2 SQIVND (reference sequence). Trimming shortened V by 8 bases and J by 5 bases, and 16 bases separated the two germline ends. The CDR3 spans 14 residues. The CDR3 bases are TGTGCCAGTGTGAGGGCCAACTCGGACAATGAGCAGTTCTTC. This gives the protein CASVRANSDNEQFF.

This chain connects TRBV21-1 to TRBJ2-3; the table calls TRBD2, which could not be checked here. TRBV21-1 is reported as a pseudogene. This CDR3 is 16 amino acids long. The CDR3 here is CASRVLAGGSTDTQYF. CDR3 nucleotides: TGTGCCAGCAGGGTACTAGCGGGGGGCAGCACAGATACGCAGTATTTT.